Listed here are 18 T cell receptor beta chains from one sample, sequenced in a study of T-cell memory formation after mild COVID-19. TCRdb analysed the 5' RACE reads with MiXCR anew, one entry per CDR3 protein. Counted here are hundreds of thousands of distinct CDR3 sequences, roughly 15% occurring once; the ten biggest clones make up about 24%. Sequenced sample: PBMCs or a T cell subset sorted from them (not recorded which). The origin of the receptors is a man aged 18 to 35 who had mild COVID-19 (a few samples of this study predate the infection). Cell type and time point are not known.

The chain has TRBV25-1 and TRBJ2-5; possible D gene TRBD1, 7 bases. This CDR3 contains 14 residues. In germline, CDR1 is MGHDK, CDR2 SYGVNS. Trimming cost V 6 bases and J 5 bases, with 16 bases left between them. DNA for the CDR3: TGTGCCAGCAGGGGGGAGGCCAGGGGGGAGACCCAGTACTTC. Protein product: CASRGEARGETQYF.

The chain couples TRBV7-2 to TRBJ2-5; 7 bases match TRBD2. V lost 1 base to trimming and J lost 9 bases; unmatched junction nucleotides: 8. This CDR3 is built from 14 residues. Germline V gene lookup returns CDR1 SGHTA and CDR2 FQGNSA. The DNA for the CDR3 is TGTGCCAGCAGCTTAGGCGGGGGAGGGGTCCCCCAGTACTTC. Translated: CASSLGGGGVPQYF.

This clonotype occurred a few times. This sequence joins TRBV2 and TRBJ2-1; D is unclear. This CDR3 is built from 14 residues. The V and J ends lost 5 bases and 3 bases respectively, with 11 bases between them. The V gene's germline CDR1 is SNHLY and CDR2 FYNNEI. The DNA for the CDR3 is TGTGCCAGCAGTTTGAGTCAAGTCTACAATGAGCAGTTCTTC. Encoded protein: CASSLSQVYNEQFF.

This clonotype was counted at least ten times. The V call is TRBV4-3, the J call TRBJ1-6; possibly TRBD1 for D (5 bases). V shed 0 bases and J shed 7 bases, with 7 bases lying between them. CDR3 length equals 14 residues. Germline-derived CDR1 and CDR2 are LGHNA and YSLEER. The CDR3 nucleotides are TGCGCCAGCAGCCAAGATGGGGGGAATTCACCCCTCCACTTT. Its translation is CASSQDGGNSPLHF.

This clonotype has ten or more counts. The chain joins TRBV6-5 to TRBJ2-5; D is perhaps TRBD1 (5 bases). Germline loops: CDR1 MNHEY, CDR2 SVGAGI. The CDR3 spans 14 residues. V lost 2 bases, J lost 1 base, and 8 bases lay in between. CDR3 loop: CASSYGAAQETQYF. DNA for the CDR3: TGTGCCAGCAGTTACGGGGCAGCCCAAGAGACCCAGTACTTC.

This clonotype was picked up a small number of times. The chain uses TRBV4-2 and TRBJ1-1; no clear D. Trimming left V 3 bases short and J 1 base short, with 9 bases between. Germline V gene lookup returns CDR1 LGHNA and CDR2 YNFKEQ. This CDR3 contains 14 residues. The CDR3 DNA is TGTGCCAGCAGCCAGGCCGCCGGGAACACTGAAGCTTTCTTT. Translated: CASSQAAGNTEAFF.

This clonotype was found many times. The chain is built from TRBV4-2 and TRBJ2-3; 13 bases map to TRBD2. The CDR3 loop spans 16 amino acids. V shed 4 bases, J shed 3 bases, and the junction held 4 bases outside the gene matches. CDR1 LGHNA and CDR2 YNFKEQ come from the germline V gene. The DNA for the CDR3 is TGTGCCAGCAGCCCTACTAGCGGGGGGGGGACAGATACGCAGTATTTT. It codes for CASSPTSGGGTDTQYF.

In regard to this clonotype: A read error may account for a junction end that differs from germline. The gene calls are TRBV4-1 and TRBJ1-2, with TRBD1 matching 7 bases. Germline V CDR1 and CDR2: MGHRA, YSYEKL. This CDR3 comprises 15 residues. The CDR3 DNA is TGCGCCAGCAGCCAAGTAGGAGGACAGGCCGAGGAGAACTTCTTC. Translating it yields CASSQVGGQAEENFF.

This chain uses TRBV20-1 with TRBJ2-2; a possible D gene is TRBD1 (5 bases). CDR3 length: 14 amino acids. The V gene's germline CDR1 is DFQATT and CDR2 SNEGSKA (reference sequence). Deletions cut 5 bases from V and 1 base from J, with 11 bases between. CDR3 sequence reads: CSAPDSLNTGELFF. The CDR3 region has the DNA TGCAGTGCTCCTGACAGCCTGAACACCGGGGAGCTGTTTTTT.

V is TRBV20-1 and J is TRBJ2-5, with D perhaps TRBD1 or TRBD2 (5 bases each). CDR3 length: 13 amino acids. CDR1 is DFQATT and CDR2 is SNEGSKA in the germline V gene (reference sequence). The V and J ends lost 0 bases and 0 bases respectively, with 5 bases between them. The CDR3 DNA reads as TGCAGTGCTAGAGAGGGACACCAAGAGACCCAGTACTTC. This gives the protein CSAREGHQETQYF.

The chain couples TRBV6-5 to TRBJ1-5, with 9 bases lining up with TRBD1. CDR3 length equals 15 residues. Germline values: CDR1 MNHEY, CDR2 SVGAGI. J lost 2 bases, V lost 5 bases, and 4 bases had no gene match. The CDR3 nucleotides read TGTGCCAGCAGTGACCGACAGGGGGGCAATCAGCCCCAGCATTTT. Protein product: CASSDRQGGNQPQHF.

J is TRBJ2-7 and V is TRBV5-1, with 7 bases fitting TRBD1. CDR1 and CDR2 (germline): SGHRS, YFSETQ. The CDR3 runs to 13 residues. V lost 0 bases and J lost 12; bases outside the gene matches: 9. CDR3 DNA: TGCGCCAGCAGCTTGGCCGGGGCCAGGGGGATGTACTTC. The encoded protein is CASSLAGARGMYF.

In this sample, this clonotype turned up a few times. The V gene is TRBV7-2, the J gene TRBJ2-7; no definite D call. Germline CDR1 SGHTA, CDR2 FQGNSA. The CDR3 is 14 amino acids. Trimming pared 1 base from V and 3 bases from J, leaving 10 bases between. The CDR3 coding sequence is TGTGCCAGCAGCTTAGGCGGAGCTCGCTACGAGCAGTACTTC. Translated, it gives CASSLGGARYEQYF.

This clonotype has only a few counts. This chain uses TRBV7-2 with TRBJ1-6, with 9 bases aligning to TRBD1. This CDR3 is 17 amino acids long. Trimming cost V 0 bases and J 4 bases; bases outside gene matches: 4. The V gene's germline CDR1 is SGHTA and CDR2 FQGNSA. The CDR3, as DNA: TGTGCCAGCAGCTTAGCTTTCGGGACAGGGTATAATTCACCCCTCCACTTT. Translating gives CASSLAFGTGYNSPLHF.

This clonotype was detected a few times. The rearrangement links TRBV12-3 or TRBV12-4 to TRBJ2-3; TRBD2 agrees at 11 bases. The CDR3 length is 15 residues. Trimming cost V 7 bases and J 4 bases; bases outside gene matches: 7. The CDR3 sequence is CASTFSGGGADTQYF. DNA for the CDR3: TGTGCCAGCACTTTTAGCGGGGGGGGGGCAGATACGCAGTATTTT.

This clonotype occurred many times. The chain has TRBV12-3 or TRBV12-4 and TRBJ1-2; D might be TRBD1 (5 bases). This CDR3 is 15 amino acids long. V lost 2 bases to trimming and J lost 0 bases, with 10 bases between them. The CDR3 bases are TGTGCCAGCAGTTTACGGCAGGGAGCTAACTATGGCTACACCTTC. Protein product: CASSLRQGANYGYTF.

As concerns this clonotype: Its ends do not fully match the called genes, so a read error is possible. The chain is built from TRBV6-1 and TRBJ1-1, with D tentatively TRBD1 (6 bases). This CDR3 is 13 amino acids long. Germline V gives CDR1 MNHNS, CDR2 SASEGT. The CDR3, as DNA: TGTTCCAGCATCTTCAGGGGCGGGACTGAAGCTTTCTTT. It encodes CSSIFRGGTEAFF.

This clonotype occurred a few times. This chain links TRBV15 with TRBJ2-3; the D gene is possibly TRBD1 (6 bases). The germline CDR1 and CDR2 sequences are LNHNV and YYDKDF (reference sequence). Trimming stripped 4 bases from V and 3 bases from J, with 11 bases between. The CDR3 runs 14 residues. CDR3 DNA: TGTGCCACCAGCAAGAGGGGGAGAACAGATACGCAGTATTTT. Amino acids: CATSKRGRTDTQYF.